This T cell receptor beta chain was retrieved from a study of blood T cells in healthy people across ages. General study findings and limits: Per million T cells, TCR beta diversity dropped about linearly as age rose. Whereas aged donors had fewer naive CD4+ cells, long-lived donors had more of them and higher diversity.

Per sample, no less than 6 micrograms of total RNA were extracted. The authors ran a second PCR of 7 to 11 cycles using a sample-barcoded 5' primer and a J-beta primer mix. Individual samples furnished no less than 3 million CDR3-containing paired-end reads apiece. TCRdb used MiXCR to reprocess the 5' RACE reads, holding one entry per CDR3 protein. Of approximately 770,000 distinct CDR3 sequences detected, 55% to 70% appear once; the ten largest clones hold approximately 21%. Details on this clonotype: What it binds is unknown.

The J segment lost 11 bases and the V segment lost 4 bases, leaving 14 bases of the junction unmatched. This CDR3 has 14 amino acids. The V gene's germline CDR1 is GTSNPN and CDR2 SVGIG (reference sequence). The sequencing sample was made of blood. The receptor's source is a man aged 30 to 39 in good health. The chain combines TRBV30 with TRBJ2-5; 9 bases are shared with TRBD1. CDR3 coding DNA: TGTGCCTGGAAACCGGGACAGGGTTTCGATGAGCAGTACTTC. Its protein is CAWKPGQGFDEQYF.